Following are 10 T cell receptor beta chains from one sample sequenced in a study of blood T cell repertoires in COVID-19. The repertoire was sequenced with immunoSEQ multiplex PCR; TCRdb's copy has only in-frame clones and lacks some. The sample includes under 300,000 clones, roughly three quarters seen only once; the top ten take 4% to 4.5%. The sample comprised peripheral blood. These receptor sequences come from a woman between 40 and 50 years old with active or convalescent COVID-19.

The V gene is TRBV13, the J gene TRBJ1-6; TRBD1 is a possible D gene (6 bases). CDR1 and CDR2 (germline): PRHDT, FYEKMQ (reference sequence). The CDR3 runs 14 residues. Trimming pared 4 bases from V and 4 bases from J, leaving 8 bases between. The CDR3 sequence: CASSSQGYNSPLHF. The CDR3 nucleotides are TGTGCCAGCAGCTCACAGGGATATAATTCACCCCTCCACTTT. The variable domain in full, completed from reference TRBV13 and TRBJ1-6, reads AAGVIQSPRHLIKEKRETATLKCYPIPRHDTVYWYQQGPGQDPQFLISFYEKMQSDKGSIPDRFSAQQFSDYHSELNMSSLELGDSALYFCASSSQGYNSPLHFGNGTRLTVT.

This clone was seen only a few times. This sequence joins TRBV4-1 and TRBJ1-5, with 7 bases lining up with TRBD1. Germline lookup yields CDR1 MGHRA and CDR2 YSYEKL. Trimming removed 4 bases from V and 1 base from J; junction bases left unmatched: 13. The CDR3 is made up of 18 amino acids. CDR3 in amino acids: CASSLETMTGMSNQPQHF. In DNA form, the CDR3 reads TGCGCCAGCAGCCTGGAAACAATGACAGGGATGAGCAATCAGCCCCAGCATTTT.

The CDR3 protein is CASSPFVGLRDRDHEQYF. Written as DNA, the CDR3 is TGTGCCAGCAGCCCCTTCGTAGGGCTCCGGGACAGGGACCACGAGCAGTACTTC. The chain has TRBV7-9 and TRBJ2-7, with 9 positions matching TRBD1. J lost 5 bases, V lost 5 bases, and 19 bases had no gene match. CDR3 length: 18 amino acids. Germline V gene data show CDR1 as SEHNR and CDR2 as FQNEAQ (reference sequence).

This rearrangement joins TRBV27 to TRBJ2-1; 9 nucleotides agree with TRBD2. CDR3 size: 16 residues. Losses at the gene ends were 6 bases for V and 8 bases for J; bases not matched to a gene: 14. The germline V gene has CDR1 MNHEY and CDR2 SMNVEV (reference sequence). DNA for the CDR3: TGTGCCAGCAGCCTAACCCCCCTAGCGGGGTGGTATGAGCAGTTCTTC. Translation gives CASSLTPLAGWYEQFF.

This chain connects TRBV27 to TRBJ1-1, with a tentative D call TRBD1 (5 bases). CDR3 length: 13 amino acids. The V end lost 5 bases, the J end lost 8 bases, and 15 bases lay between the germline ends. Germline V gives CDR1 MNHEY, CDR2 SMNVEV (reference sequence). CDR3 DNA sequence: TGTGCCAGCAGTCGCAAAGGGGTGGGCGAAGCTTTCTTT. This sequence encodes CASSRKGVGEAFF.

This clone has only one observation. The chain joins TRBV29-1 to TRBJ2-7; the D gene is possibly TRBD1 (6 bases). Germline CDR1 SQVTM, CDR2 ANQGSEA. Trimming shortened V by 6 bases and J by 5 bases, and 11 bases separated the two germline ends. This CDR3 region has 11 residues. The CDR3 DNA is TGCAGCGTATCTTACAGGGACGAGCAGTACTTC. It translates to CSVSYRDEQYF.

The V gene is TRBV5-1, the J gene TRBJ1-2, with 8 bases aligning to TRBD1. CDR1 SGHRS and CDR2 YFSETQ come from the germline V gene. Unmatched junction bases numbered 5, after V lost 4 bases and J lost 3 bases. The CDR3 consists of 14 residues. CDR3 bases: TGCGCCAGCAGCCGACAGGGGTCCGACTATGGCTACACCTTC. It specifies CASSRQGSDYGYTF. Using reference TRBV5-1 and TRBJ1-2 for the parts outside the CDR3, the full variable domain is KAGVTQTPRYLIKTRGQQVTLSCSPISGHRSVSWYQQTPGQGLQFLFEYFSETQRNKGNFPGRFSGRQFSNSRSEMNVSTLELGDSALYLCASSRQGSDYGYTFGSGTRLTVV.

The chain links TRBV28 to TRBJ2-1; 8 bases fit TRBD2. V lost 6 bases to trimming and J lost 8 bases; unmatched junction nucleotides: 12. Germline V gene data show CDR1 as MDHEN and CDR2 as SYDVKM. This CDR3 comprises 15 residues. The CDR3 loop reads CASRRPGGEMHEQFF. The CDR3 coding sequence is TGTGCCAGCAGGCGCCCGGGAGGGGAAATGCATGAGCAGTTCTTC. Full variable domain (outside the CDR3, taken from reference TRBV28 and TRBJ2-1): DVKVTQSSRYLVKRTGEKVFLECVQDMDHENMFWYRQDPGLGLRLIYFSYDVKMKEKGDIPEGYSVSREKKERFSLILESASTNQTSMYLCASRRPGGEMHEQFFGPGTRLTVL.

This clone was seen a few times. The J gene is TRBJ1-2, the V gene TRBV6-5; D may be TRBD1 (6 bases). Germline V gene lookup returns CDR1 MNHEY and CDR2 SVGAGI. The length of the CDR3 is 13 residues. With 5 bases removed from V and 0 bases from J, the gap between germline ends came to 7 bases. The CDR3 nucleotides read TGTGCCAGCAGTAAGGGGGCTAACTATGGCTACACCTTC. Translating gives CASSKGANYGYTF.

V usage is TRBV6-5 and J usage is TRBJ1-1, with D perhaps matching TRBD1 (6 bases). With 4 bases removed from V and 2 bases from J, the gap between germline ends came to 11 bases. The CDR3 spans 14 residues. Germline V gene sequence: CDR1 MNHEY, CDR2 SVGAGI. CDR3 nucleotides: TGTGCCAGCAGTTTTCACAGGGTCAACACTGAAGCTTTCTTT. Protein product: CASSFHRVNTEAFF.